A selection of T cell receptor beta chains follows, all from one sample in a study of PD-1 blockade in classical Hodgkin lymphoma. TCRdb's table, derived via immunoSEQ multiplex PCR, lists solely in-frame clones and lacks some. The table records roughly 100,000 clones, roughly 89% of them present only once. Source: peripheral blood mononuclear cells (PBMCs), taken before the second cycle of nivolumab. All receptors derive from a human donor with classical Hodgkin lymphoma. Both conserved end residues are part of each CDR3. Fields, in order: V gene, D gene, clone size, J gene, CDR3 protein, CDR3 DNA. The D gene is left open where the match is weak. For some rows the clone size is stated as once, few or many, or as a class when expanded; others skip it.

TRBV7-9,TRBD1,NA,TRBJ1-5,CASSRDSSNQPQHF,TGTGCCAGCAGTCGGGACAGCAGCAATCAGCCCCAGCATTTT
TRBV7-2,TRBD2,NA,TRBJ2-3,CASRFGLAGGFTDTQYF,TGTGCCAGCAGATTCGGACTAGCGGGGGGTTTCACAGATACGCAGTATTTT
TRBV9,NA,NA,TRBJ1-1,CASSGPTGITEAFF,TGTGCCAGCAGCGGACCGACGGGAATCACTGAAGCTTTCTTT
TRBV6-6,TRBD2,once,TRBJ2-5,CASRAPGGGKTQYF,TGTGCCAGCAGGGCACCGGGGGGGGGAAAGACCCAGTACTTC
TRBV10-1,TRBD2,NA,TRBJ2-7,CASSESRTSGPYEQYF,TGCGCCAGCAGTGAGTCTCGGACTAGCGGCCCCTACGAGCAGTACTTC
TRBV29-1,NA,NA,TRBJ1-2,CSVEVGSHYGYTF,TGCAGCGTTGAAGTGGGCAGCCACTATGGCTACACCTTC
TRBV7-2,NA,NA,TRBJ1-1,CASSLGVGTEAFF,TGTGCCAGCAGCTTAGGGGTAGGCACTGAAGCTTTCTTT
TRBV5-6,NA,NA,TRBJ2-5,CASSWGEGPEETQYF,TGTGCCAGCAGCTGGGGAGAGGGACCCGAAGAGACCCAGTACTTC
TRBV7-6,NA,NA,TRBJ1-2,CASSPRGYNYGYTF,TGTGCCAGCAGCCCCCGAGGGTATAACTATGGCTACACCTTC
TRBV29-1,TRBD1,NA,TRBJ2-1,CSVESFGTGGDEQFF,TGCAGCGTTGAGAGTTTTGGGACAGGGGGCGATGAGCAGTTCTTC